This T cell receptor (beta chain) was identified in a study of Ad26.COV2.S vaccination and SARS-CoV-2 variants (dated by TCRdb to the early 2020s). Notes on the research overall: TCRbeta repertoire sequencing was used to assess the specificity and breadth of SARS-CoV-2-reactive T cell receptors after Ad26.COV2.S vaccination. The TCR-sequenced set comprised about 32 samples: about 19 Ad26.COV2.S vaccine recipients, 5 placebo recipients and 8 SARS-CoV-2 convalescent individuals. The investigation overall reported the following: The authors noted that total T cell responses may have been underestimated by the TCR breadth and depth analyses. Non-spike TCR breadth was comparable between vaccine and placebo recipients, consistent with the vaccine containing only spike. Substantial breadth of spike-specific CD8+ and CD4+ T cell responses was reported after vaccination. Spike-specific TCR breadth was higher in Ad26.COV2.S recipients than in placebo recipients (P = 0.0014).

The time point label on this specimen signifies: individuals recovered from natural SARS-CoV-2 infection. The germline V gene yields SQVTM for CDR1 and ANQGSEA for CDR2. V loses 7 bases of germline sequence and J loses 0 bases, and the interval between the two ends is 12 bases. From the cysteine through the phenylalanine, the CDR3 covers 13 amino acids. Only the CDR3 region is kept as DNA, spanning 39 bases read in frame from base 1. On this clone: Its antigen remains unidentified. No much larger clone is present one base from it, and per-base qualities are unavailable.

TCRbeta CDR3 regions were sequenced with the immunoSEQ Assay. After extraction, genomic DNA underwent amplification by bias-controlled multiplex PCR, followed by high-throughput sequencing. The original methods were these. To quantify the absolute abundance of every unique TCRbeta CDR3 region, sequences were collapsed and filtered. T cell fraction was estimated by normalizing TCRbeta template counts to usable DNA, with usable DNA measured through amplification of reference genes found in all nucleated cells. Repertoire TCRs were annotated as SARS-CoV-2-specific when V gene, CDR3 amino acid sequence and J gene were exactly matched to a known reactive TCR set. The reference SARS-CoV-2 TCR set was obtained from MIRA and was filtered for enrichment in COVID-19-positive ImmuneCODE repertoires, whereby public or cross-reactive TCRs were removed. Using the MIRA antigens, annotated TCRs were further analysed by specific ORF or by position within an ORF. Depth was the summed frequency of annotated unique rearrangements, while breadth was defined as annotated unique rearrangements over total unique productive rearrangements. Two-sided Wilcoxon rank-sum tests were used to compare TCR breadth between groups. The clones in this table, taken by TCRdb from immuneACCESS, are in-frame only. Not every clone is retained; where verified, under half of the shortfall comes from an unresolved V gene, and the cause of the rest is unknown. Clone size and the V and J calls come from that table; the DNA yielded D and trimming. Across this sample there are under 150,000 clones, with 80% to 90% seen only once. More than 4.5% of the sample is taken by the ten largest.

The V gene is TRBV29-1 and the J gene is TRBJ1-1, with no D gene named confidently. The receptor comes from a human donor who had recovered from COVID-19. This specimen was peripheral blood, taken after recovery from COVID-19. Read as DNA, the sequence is TGCAGCGCCTTTAGAGGCCTGAACACTGAAGCTTTCTTT. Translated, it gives CSAFRGLNTEAFF.